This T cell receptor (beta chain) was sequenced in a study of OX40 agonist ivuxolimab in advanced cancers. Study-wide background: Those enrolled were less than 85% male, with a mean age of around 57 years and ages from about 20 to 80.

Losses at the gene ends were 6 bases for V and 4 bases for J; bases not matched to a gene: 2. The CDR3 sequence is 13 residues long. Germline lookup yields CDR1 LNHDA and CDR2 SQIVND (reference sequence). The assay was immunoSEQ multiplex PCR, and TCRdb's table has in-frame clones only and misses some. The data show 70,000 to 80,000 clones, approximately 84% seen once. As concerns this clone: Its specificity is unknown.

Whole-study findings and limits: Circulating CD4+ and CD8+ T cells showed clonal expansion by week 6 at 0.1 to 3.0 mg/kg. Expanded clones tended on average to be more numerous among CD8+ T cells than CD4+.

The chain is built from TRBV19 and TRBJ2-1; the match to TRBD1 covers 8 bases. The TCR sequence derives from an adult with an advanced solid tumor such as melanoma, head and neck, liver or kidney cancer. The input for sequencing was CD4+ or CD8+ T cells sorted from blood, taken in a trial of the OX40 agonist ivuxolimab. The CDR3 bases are TGTGCCAGTAGGGACAGGGAATACAATGAGCAGTTCTTC. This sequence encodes CASRDREYNEQFF.